The 16 T cell receptor beta chains below were found in one sample sequenced in a study of human T cells and chemical hapten exposure. Time point meaning: healthy volunteer bleed at 2 weeks. Whole blood, unfractionated, served as the material for total RNA extraction. TCRdb processed the RACE reads anew with MiXCR; each CDR3 protein has one entry. The data hold 130,000 or so distinct CDR3 sequences, with approximately 8.3% observed a single time. Sequenced input: whole blood. The receptor set was obtained from a male donor in good health. Some clones in this sample may be carry-over from other donors' samples.

This clonotype was seen a handful of times. The chain links TRBV5-1 to TRBJ2-5; 11 bases are shared with TRBD2. CDR3 length: 16 residues. Germline loops: CDR1 SGHRS, CDR2 YFSETQ. The ends lost 3 bases at V and 2 bases at J; junction bases unmatched: 6. CDR3 sequence: CASSSTGTSGQETQYF. CDR3 bases: TGCGCCAGCAGCTCAACTGGGACTAGCGGACAAGAGACCCAGTACTTC.

The table lists this clonotype with many counts. The V call is TRBV29-1, the J call TRBJ1-2; D not resolved. This CDR3 has 11 amino acids. CDR1 is SQVTM and CDR2 is ANQGSEA in the germline V gene. This CDR3 reads CRRAGNYGYTF. Written as DNA, the CDR3 is TGCCGGCGGGCAGGAAACTATGGCTACACCTTC.

The J gene is TRBJ2-7, the V gene TRBV27; D is unclear. The CDR3 runs to 15 residues. V lost 3 bases and J lost 5, with 17 bases in between. CDR1 and CDR2 from the germline V gene are MNHEY and SMNVEV (reference sequence). CDR3 nucleotides: TGTGCCAGCAGTTTTAGGGCTACCAGCCCCCACGAGCAGTACTTC. This sequence encodes CASSFRATSPHEQYF.

This clonotype turned up a few times. The chain has TRBV20-1 and TRBJ2-7; possibly TRBD1 for D (6 bases). The germline V gene has CDR1 DFQATT and CDR2 SNEGSKA (reference sequence). This CDR3 comprises 11 residues. V was cut by 6 bases and J by 5 bases, with 11 bases left in between. As DNA, the CDR3 is TGCAGTGCGACAAACAGGGACGAGCAGTACTTC. Encoded protein: CSATNRDEQYF.

This clonotype was observed a few times. V is TRBV5-6 and J is TRBJ2-2, with 10 bases matching TRBD2. This CDR3 spans 18 amino acids. In germline, CDR1 is SGHDT, CDR2 YYEEEE. With V trimmed by 2 bases and J by 1 base, 8 bases remained unmatched. The CDR3 region is CASSLGSGGPWNTGELFF. In nucleotides, the CDR3 is TGTGCCAGCAGCTTAGGTAGCGGGGGGCCCTGGAACACCGGGGAGCTGTTTTTT.

This clonotype turned up a few times. The rearrangement joins TRBV5-1 to TRBJ2-2; maybe TRBD1 (5 bases). Trimming removed 1 base from V and 4 bases from J, with 35 bases in between. CDR3 size: 23 residues. Per germline, CDR1 SGHRS and CDR2 YFSETQ. The CDR3 DNA follows: TGCGCCAGCAGCTTGTACCCGCTGCGAGACCTCCCGGGTGACAGTTTACCCACCGGGGAGCTGTTTTTT. Its protein product is CASSLYPLRDLPGDSLPTGELFF.

This clonotype was observed at least ten times. CDR3 bases: TGTGCCAGCAGTTTTCCGGGACAGGGGTCCTACAATGAGCAGTTCTTC. It translates to CASSFPGQGSYNEQFF. V and J are TRBV6-5 and TRBJ2-1; 10 bases line up with TRBD1. CDR1 MNHEY and CDR2 SVGAGI come from the germline V gene. CDR3 length: 16 residues. The V gene end was trimmed by 4 bases and the J gene end by 1 base; junction bases not matched to a gene: 4.

This clonotype was seen repeatedly, ten times or more. This chain uses TRBV11-1 with TRBJ1-2, with TRBD1 matching 7 bases. Germline values: CDR1 SGHAT, CDR2 FQDESV (reference sequence). The V segment lost 5 bases and the J segment 10 bases; nucleotides outside the gene matches: 13. This CDR3 is 14 amino acids long. The CDR3 protein is CASSPIRGQFNYTF. The DNA of the CDR3 is TGTGCCAGCAGCCCGATTAGGGGGCAGTTCAACTACACCTTC.

This clonotype showed up just a few times. The chain has TRBV7-2 and TRBJ1-1; 7 nucleotides match TRBD1. This CDR3 comprises 15 residues. Germline loops: CDR1 SGHTA, CDR2 FQGNSA. The ends lost 6 bases at V and 1 base at J; junction bases unmatched: 8. The CDR3 nucleotides read TGTGCCAGCAGTAGACAGGGAACAACGAACACTGAAGCTTTCTTT. Amino acid sequence: CASSRQGTTNTEAFF.

The genes are TRBV4-3 and TRBJ2-1; D is possibly TRBD1 (6 bases). With 0 bases removed from V and 1 base from J, the gap between germline ends came to 13 bases. CDR3 length: 17 amino acids. The germline CDR1 and CDR2 sequences are LGHNA and YSLEER. The CDR3 DNA reads as TGCGCCAGCAGCCAAGATCAGGGGTCTGGATCCTACAATGAGCAGTTCTTC. As protein: CASSQDQGSGSYNEQFF.

The V call is TRBV20-1, the J call TRBJ1-1; 10 bases are a match to TRBD1. This CDR3 contains 13 residues. Germline V gene data show CDR1 as DFQATT and CDR2 as SNEGSKA (reference sequence). Unmatched junction bases numbered 7, after V lost 5 bases and J lost 7 bases. The CDR3 DNA reads TGCAGTGCTGGCGGGGACAGGGGTGGTGAAGCTTTCTTT. This sequence encodes CSAGGDRGGEAFF.

This clonotype appeared a few times. The V call is TRBV27, the J call TRBJ1-6; TRBD1 matches at 9 bases. The germline gives CDR1 MNHEY, CDR2 SMNVEV (reference sequence). This CDR3 region has 17 residues. V trimming: 6 bases; J trimming: 2 bases; junction bases outside the gene matches: 8. The CDR3: CASRTQTGGPYNSPLHF. In nucleotides, the CDR3 is TGTGCCAGCAGGACCCAGACAGGGGGGCCCTATAATTCACCCCTCCACTTT.

This clonotype was counted many times. V is TRBV29-1 and J is TRBJ1-1; TRBD1 aligns across 7 bases. The ends lost 8 bases at V and 1 base at J; junction bases unmatched: 13. Germline values: CDR1 SQVTM, CDR2 ANQGSEA. This CDR3 is 15 amino acids long. The CDR3, as DNA: TGCAGCTCCCTCGGCGACAGGGCCGAGAACACTGAAGCTTTCTTT. Protein sequence: CSSLGDRAENTEAFF.

The chain has TRBV18 and TRBJ2-1; TRBD1 agrees at 10 bases. After removal of 1 base from V and 4 bases from J, the junction contained 4 bases not matched to a gene. The length of the CDR3 is 16 residues. Per germline, CDR1 KGHSH and CDR2 LQKENI. The CDR3 nucleotides read TGTGCCAGCTCACCACGTGGGGACAGGGGTTACAATGAGCAGTTCTTC. This translates into CASSPRGDRGYNEQFF.

This sequence joins TRBV5-1 and TRBJ2-1; D is uncertain. Germline V gives CDR1 SGHRS, CDR2 YFSETQ. V was trimmed by 4 bases and J by 4 bases, leaving 9 bases between them. The CDR3 length is 13 residues. The CDR3 bases are TGCGCCAGCAGCCTGTCCTTATACAATGAGCAGTTCTTC. Its translation is CASSLSLYNEQFF.

The chain combines TRBV12-3 or TRBV12-4 with TRBJ2-7; maybe TRBD1 (6 bases). V shed 5 bases and J shed 2 bases, with 13 bases lying between them. This CDR3 is 14 amino acids long. The CDR3 nucleotides read TGTGCCAGCAGTCCAGGGGAGAGACCCTACGAGCAGTACTTC. This codes for CASSPGERPYEQYF.